These T cell receptor beta chains were read from a single sample in a study of T cells in Graves' hyperthyroidism and ophthalmopathy. TCRdb reprocessed the multiplex PCR reads via MiXCR and lists one record per CDR3 protein. The data hold 550,000 to 800,000 distinct CDR3 sequences, with 15% to 20% observed a single time. Sequences were obtained from blood. The receptors were sampled from a man in his fifties or sixties with Graves' hyperthyroidism. Each CDR3 is given with its conserved first and last residue. Fields, in order: J gene, V gene, CDR3 length, clone size, D gene, CDR3 DNA, CDR3 protein. A D gene is named only where the DNA matches it firmly. Rows give clone size only sometimes, using once, few, many, or a class for an expanded clone.

J gene: TRBJ2-3
V gene: TRBV3-1
CDR3 length: 13
clone size: -
D gene: -
CDR3 DNA: TGTGCCAGCAGCCAAAAACCCACAGATACGCAGTATTTT
CDR3 protein: CASSQKPTDTQYF

J gene: TRBJ2-7
V gene: TRBV7-8
CDR3 length: 16
clone size: few
D gene: TRBD2
CDR3 DNA: TGTGCCAGCAGCTTAAAGAACCTAGCGGGGGCCTACGAGCAGTACTTC
CDR3 protein: CASSLKNLAGAYEQYF

J gene: TRBJ2-3
V gene: TRBV30
CDR3 length: 15
clone size: many
D gene: -
CDR3 DNA: TGTGCCTGGAGTGGCGGGACTTCACACACAGATACGCAGTATTTT
CDR3 protein: CAWSGGTSHTDTQYF

J gene: TRBJ2-3
V gene: TRBV7-2
CDR3 length: 15
clone size: -
D gene: TRBD2
CDR3 DNA: TGTGCCAGCAGCTTAGCGCGGACTAGCGTAGATACGCAGTATTTT
CDR3 protein: CASSLARTSVDTQYF

J gene: TRBJ1-1
V gene: TRBV4-1
CDR3 length: 17
clone size: few
D gene: -
CDR3 DNA: TGCGCCAGCAGCCAACCTCGTGCGAAACTAATGAACACTGAAGCTTTCTTT
CDR3 protein: CASSQPRAKLMNTEAFF

J gene: TRBJ1-1
V gene: TRBV12-5
CDR3 length: 14
clone size: many
D gene: -
CDR3 DNA: TGTGCTAGTGGTCCGCCGGGTCTCAACACTGAAGCTTTCTTT
CDR3 protein: CASGPPGLNTEAFF

J gene: TRBJ2-2
V gene: TRBV20-1
CDR3 length: 16
clone size: many
D gene: TRBD2
CDR3 DNA: TGCAGTGCTAGGGGGACTAGCGCTGTCAACACCGGGGAGCTGTTTTTT
CDR3 protein: CSARGTSAVNTGELFF

J gene: TRBJ2-1
V gene: TRBV5-4
CDR3 length: 14
clone size: -
D gene: -
CDR3 DNA: TGTGCCAGCAGTCGAAGGCGGGGAGACAATGAGCAGTTCTTC
CDR3 protein: CASSRRRGDNEQFF

J gene: TRBJ2-1
V gene: TRBV12-3/TRBV12-4
CDR3 length: 15
clone size: -
D gene: -
CDR3 DNA: TGTGCCAGCAGTTTAGGTTCTGGTTTCTACAATGAGCAGTTCTTC
CDR3 protein: CASSLGSGFYNEQFF

J gene: TRBJ2-3
V gene: TRBV5-1
CDR3 length: 12
clone size: many
D gene: -
CDR3 DNA: TGCGCCAGCAGCTGGCAGGGAGATACGCAGTATTTT
CDR3 protein: CASSWQGDTQYF

J gene: TRBJ2-2
V gene: TRBV28
CDR3 length: 15
clone size: many
D gene: -
CDR3 DNA: TGTGCCAGCAGCCTTGAAACGAGCCGCGCCGGGGAGCTGTTTTTT
CDR3 protein: CASSLETSRAGELFF

J gene: TRBJ2-7
V gene: TRBV10-3
CDR3 length: 16
clone size: many
D gene: TRBD1
CDR3 DNA: TGTGCCATCGGGGATGACGGGGACAGGGGGCTCTACGAGCAGTACTTC
CDR3 protein: CAIGDDGDRGLYEQYF

J gene: TRBJ1-2
V gene: TRBV28
CDR3 length: 20
clone size: many
D gene: -
CDR3 DNA: TGTGCCAGCAGTTTAATCGCCGGGGAGAAAATAAGGTTGGTCTACTATGGCTACACCTTC
CDR3 protein: CASSLIAGEKIRLVYYGYTF

J gene: TRBJ2-5
V gene: TRBV7-2
CDR3 length: 15
clone size: many
D gene: -
CDR3 DNA: TGTGCCAGCAGCTTAGGGTCGGCAGGACAAGAGACCCAGTACTTC
CDR3 protein: CASSLGSAGQETQYF

J gene: TRBJ2-1
V gene: TRBV5-1
CDR3 length: 16
clone size: many
D gene: -
CDR3 DNA: TGCGCCAGCAGCATAATCGGGCAGGGGGGCGACAATGAGCAGTTCTTC
CDR3 protein: CASSIIGQGGDNEQFF

J gene: TRBJ2-2
V gene: TRBV9
CDR3 length: 15
clone size: few
D gene: TRBD2
CDR3 DNA: TGTGCCAGGAGGGGACGGGAGGGAGGCACCGGGGAGCTGTTTTTT
CDR3 protein: CARRGREGGTGELFF

J gene: TRBJ1-5
V gene: TRBV28
CDR3 length: 16
clone size: -
D gene: TRBD1
CDR3 DNA: TGTGCCAGCAGCACCCAAGGACAGGGGCCAGGTCAGCCCCAGCATTTT
CDR3 protein: CASSTQGQGPGQPQHF

J gene: TRBJ2-5
V gene: TRBV7-9
CDR3 length: 18
clone size: many
D gene: -
CDR3 DNA: TGTGCCAGCAGCTTTCCTACGGCGGAGCCCTTGTACCAAGAGACCCAGTACTTC
CDR3 protein: CASSFPTAEPLYQETQYF

J gene: TRBJ2-1
V gene: TRBV20-1
CDR3 length: 16
clone size: -
D gene: -
CDR3 DNA: TGCAGTGCCAGTCGAGCGGCCGGGAGCTCCTACAATGAGCAGTTCTTC
CDR3 protein: CSASRAAGSSYNEQFF

J gene: TRBJ2-7
V gene: TRBV18
CDR3 length: 12
clone size: many
D gene: -
CDR3 DNA: TGTGCCAGCAGCCCCCTCGGTGACGAGCAGTACTTC
CDR3 protein: CASSPLGDEQYF

J gene: TRBJ2-1
V gene: TRBV9
CDR3 length: 14
clone size: -
D gene: -
CDR3 DNA: TGTGCCAGCAGCGTAGGAACTAGGGGCAATGAGCAGTTCTTC
CDR3 protein: CASSVGTRGNEQFF

J gene: TRBJ2-1
V gene: TRBV28
CDR3 length: 17
clone size: few
D gene: TRBD2
CDR3 DNA: TGTGCCAGCAGTTTAGGGGTACTAGCGGGATCTAACAATGAGCGGTTCTTC
CDR3 protein: CASSLGVLAGSNNERFF

J gene: TRBJ2-1
V gene: TRBV3-1
CDR3 length: 13
clone size: -
D gene: -
CDR3 DNA: TGTGCCAGCAGCCAAGATGCGTACAATGAGAAGTTCTTC
CDR3 protein: CASSQDAYNEKFF

J gene: TRBJ2-3
V gene: TRBV9
CDR3 length: 14
clone size: -
D gene: -
CDR3 DNA: TGTGCCAGCAGCCCCCAACGGGAGTCAGATACGCAGTATTTT
CDR3 protein: CASSPQRESDTQYF

J gene: TRBJ2-7
V gene: TRBV5-1
CDR3 length: 19
clone size: -
D gene: TRBD2
CDR3 DNA: TGCGCCAGCAGCTTGTCGGGATCCGGGACTAGCGGGAAGTCCTACGAGCAGTACTTC
CDR3 protein: CASSLSGSGTSGKSYEQYF

J gene: TRBJ2-1
V gene: TRBV27
CDR3 length: 17
clone size: many
D gene: TRBD1
CDR3 DNA: TGTGCCAGCAGCTATAACGAGAGACAGGGCCTTGGGGAAGAGCAGTTCTTC
CDR3 protein: CASSYNERQGLGEEQFF

J gene: TRBJ2-3
V gene: TRBV20-1
CDR3 length: 15
clone size: -
D gene: TRBD2
CDR3 DNA: TGCAGTGCTAGCGATAGCGGGAGGTTCACAGATACGCAGTATTTT
CDR3 protein: CSASDSGRFTDTQYF

J gene: TRBJ2-1
V gene: TRBV11-1
CDR3 length: 15
clone size: many
D gene: -
CDR3 DNA: TGTGCCAGCAGCTTAACCCGGAGCTCCTACAATGAGCAGTTCTTC
CDR3 protein: CASSLTRSSYNEQFF

J gene: TRBJ2-7
V gene: TRBV28
CDR3 length: 16
clone size: few
D gene: -
CDR3 DNA: TGTGCCAGCAGTCCGACCTGGGACCGCCGTTTAGGAGAGCAGTACTTC
CDR3 protein: CASSPTWDRRLGEQYF

J gene: TRBJ2-3
V gene: TRBV28
CDR3 length: 13
clone size: few
D gene: TRBD2
CDR3 DNA: TGTGCCAGCAGGAATTCCCTAGCGGATCATCAGTATTTT
CDR3 protein: CASRNSLADHQYF

J gene: TRBJ1-1
V gene: TRBV12-3/TRBV12-4
CDR3 length: 11
clone size: few
D gene: -
CDR3 DNA: TGTGCCAGCGCCAACATCGCTGAAGCTTTCTTT
CDR3 protein: CASANIAEAFF

J gene: TRBJ2-1
V gene: TRBV19
CDR3 length: 14
clone size: few
D gene: TRBD1
CDR3 DNA: TGTGCCAGTAGCGGGGACAGGGTGGGCAATGAGCAGTTCTTC
CDR3 protein: CASSGDRVGNEQFF

J gene: TRBJ2-7
V gene: TRBV28
CDR3 length: 14
clone size: many
D gene: TRBD1
CDR3 DNA: TGTGCCAGCTCGGAACAGGGGAGCTCCTACGAGCAGTACTTC
CDR3 protein: CASSEQGSSYEQYF

J gene: TRBJ2-4
V gene: TRBV30
CDR3 length: 14
clone size: many
D gene: -
CDR3 DNA: TGTGCCTGGAGTGCGGAACTAGCCAAAAACATTCAGTACTTC
CDR3 protein: CAWSAELAKNIQYF

J gene: TRBJ2-1
V gene: TRBV7-9
CDR3 length: 16
clone size: -
D gene: TRBD2
CDR3 DNA: TGTGCCAGCAGCTCCCAGACTAGCCGAGACTACAATGAGCAGTTCTTC
CDR3 protein: CASSSQTSRDYNEQFF

J gene: TRBJ2-3
V gene: TRBV3-1
CDR3 length: 16
clone size: few
D gene: -
CDR3 DNA: TGTGCCAGCAGCCTTCCTCTCGGGGGTAATACAGATACGCAGTATTTT
CDR3 protein: CASSLPLGGNTDTQYF

J gene: TRBJ2-1
V gene: TRBV27
CDR3 length: 21
clone size: -
D gene: TRBD2
CDR3 DNA: TGTGCCAGCAGTATCACAACACCGGGACTAGCGGGAGCCAGCTCCTACAATGAGCAGTTCTTC
CDR3 protein: CASSITTPGLAGASSYNEQFF

J gene: TRBJ1-4
V gene: TRBV6-5
CDR3 length: 14
clone size: -
D gene: TRBD1
CDR3 DNA: TGTGCCAGCAGTTTAAACCGGGACAGGGAAAAACTGTTTTTT
CDR3 protein: CASSLNRDREKLFF

J gene: TRBJ2-7
V gene: TRBV24-1
CDR3 length: 19
clone size: many
D gene: TRBD1
CDR3 DNA: TGTGCCACCAGTGATGATCCGGGACAGGCGCTCATAGAGAACTACGAGCAGTACTTC
CDR3 protein: CATSDDPGQALIENYEQYF